These T cell receptor beta chains were read from a single sample in a study of CD8 T cells in ankylosing spondylitis. TCRdb analysed the 5' RACE reads with MiXCR anew, one entry per CDR3 protein. The sample carries 800,000 to 900,000 distinct CDR3 sequences, about 12% recorded once. Sequenced: blood, either unsorted or a sorted T cell fraction (not recorded which). The source of these receptors is a male donor with ankylosing spondylitis. The CDR3 runs from the conserved cysteine through the conserved F or W. D genes are given only for firm matches. Clone size is not always given. Where it is, it says once, few, many or a class for expanded clones.

>TRBV7-2|TRBJ2-7|many|TRBD1
CASSLQGATYEQYF
TGTGCCAGCAGCTTGCAGGGGGCTACGTACGAGCAGTACTTC
>TRBV5-1|TRBJ2-1|few|-
CASSLVPWFYNEQFF
TGCGCCAGCAGCTTGGTCCCCTGGTTCTACAATGAGCAGTTCTTC
>TRBV7-2|TRBJ2-1|many|-
CASSHVRNEQFF
TGTGCCAGCAGCCACGTACGGAATGAGCAGTTCTTC
>TRBV6-1|TRBJ2-1|few|-
CASQGTGGVNEQFF
TGTGCCAGCCAAGGAACTGGGGGCGTGAATGAGCAGTTCTTC
>TRBV20-1|TRBJ1-6|many|-
CSARGAGSPLHF
TGCAGTGCTAGGGGGGCCGGTTCACCCCTCCACTTT
>TRBV20-1|TRBJ1-4|-|-
CSARAPDNSEKLFF
TGCAGTGCTAGAGCCCCCGATAATAGTGAAAAACTGTTTTTT
>TRBV7-3|TRBJ2-1|many|-
CASSLIGDSYNEQFF
TGTGCCAGCAGCTTAATAGGGGACTCCTACAATGAGCAGTTCTTC
>TRBV6-2/TRBV6-3|TRBJ1-1|many|-
CASIGGRPFF
TGTGCCAGCATCGGGGGGCGACCTTTCTTT
>TRBV12-3/TRBV12-4|TRBJ1-1|few|TRBD1
CASRLYRGYTEAFF
TGTGCCAGCAGACTTTACAGGGGATACACTGAAGCTTTCTTT
>TRBV24-1|TRBJ2-2|few|-
CATSDPHGEGDDTGELFF
TGTGCCACCAGTGACCCACATGGTGAGGGGGACGACACCGGGGAGCTGTTTTTT
>TRBV6-4|TRBJ1-2|few|TRBD1
CASSSAGTGSFGYTF
TGTGCCAGCAGTTCCGCCGGGACAGGGAGTTTTGGCTACACCTTC
>TRBV7-2|TRBJ2-3|-|-
CASSSSARMEQYF
TGTGCCAGCAGCTCTTCCGCCCGGATGGAGCAGTATTTT
>TRBV6-5|TRBJ1-6|-|-
CASSYERVDGANSPLHF
TGTGCCAGCAGTTACGAACGGGTCGACGGAGCCAATTCACCCCTCCACTTT
>TRBV5-1|TRBJ2-1|-|-
CASSLDSGQYYNEQFF
TGCGCCAGCAGCTTGGACTCGGGACAATACTACAATGAGCAGTTCTTC
>TRBV18|TRBJ2-3|-|TRBD1
CASSPLDRGDTQYF
TGTGCCAGCTCTCCATTGGACAGGGGAGATACGCAGTATTTT
>TRBV15|TRBJ2-7|-|-
CATSRVGRDEQYF
TGTGCCACCAGCAGAGTCGGCAGGGACGAGCAGTACTTC
>TRBV29-1|TRBJ1-1|many|-
CSVVERTLNTEAFF
TGCAGCGTTGTAGAGCGGACCTTGAACACTGAAGCTTTCTTT
>TRBV5-5|TRBJ2-3|many|TRBD2
CASSLTSGVPDTQYF
TGTGCCAGCAGCTTGACTAGCGGGGTACCAGATACGCAGTATTTT
>TRBV3-1|TRBJ2-1|-|-
CASSQVPNEQFF
TGTGCCAGCAGCCAAGTCCCTAATGAGCAGTTCTTC
>TRBV9|TRBJ2-7|-|-
CASSIRGRGGEQYF
TGTGCCAGCAGCATCAGGGGGCGCGGGGGCGAGCAGTACTTC
>TRBV29-1|TRBJ2-7|many|TRBD2
CSVGGLAGLYEQYF
TGCAGCGTGGGGGGACTAGCGGGATTGTACGAGCAGTACTTC
>TRBV29-1|TRBJ1-1|-|-
CSVGLRGPMNTEAFF
TGCAGCGTGGGGTTGAGGGGTCCCATGAACACTGAAGCTTTCTTT
>TRBV27|TRBJ2-1|-|-
CASSLSTPLNEQFF
TGTGCCAGCAGTTTATCTACGCCCCTGAATGAGCAGTTCTTC
>TRBV28|TRBJ2-5|few|-
CASSLSDRIPETQYF
TGTGCCAGCAGTTTGTCCGACAGAATCCCAGAGACCCAGTACTTC
>TRBV7-2|TRBJ2-5|-|TRBD1
CASSKRDRGQETQYF
TGTGCCAGCAGCAAAAGGGACAGGGGACAAGAGACCCAGTACTTC
>TRBV7-2|TRBJ2-3|-|TRBD2
CASSLVAREGGDTQYF
TGTGCCAGCAGCTTAGTGGCGCGGGAGGGCGGGGATACGCAGTATTTT
>TRBV4-3|TRBJ1-6|few|-
CASSQDIPDGNSPLHF
TGCGCCAGCAGCCAAGATATCCCGGATGGGAATTCACCCCTCCACTTT
>TRBV20-1|TRBJ2-7|-|-
CSARRRDKRTGYEQYF
TGCAGTGCTAGAAGGAGGGACAAACGAACGGGCTACGAGCAGTACTTC
>TRBV5-5|TRBJ1-1|many|-
CASDGSGANTEAFF
TGTGCCTCTGATGGGTCCGGAGCGAACACTGAAGCTTTCTTT
>TRBV5-1|TRBJ2-7|many|-
CASSLGGHTYEQYF
TGCGCCAGCAGCTTGGGAGGGCACACCTACGAGCAGTACTTC
>TRBV20-1|TRBJ1-1|-|-
CSASTGFKTEAFF
TGCAGTGCTAGTACGGGATTTAAGACTGAAGCTTTCTTT
>TRBV6-1|TRBJ2-3|-|-
CASSSDTGRTQYF
TGTGCCAGCAGCTCTGACACGGGGAGGACGCAGTATTTT
>TRBV5-6|TRBJ1-1|few|-
CASSSRVTNTEAFF
TGTGCCAGCAGCTCCCGGGTTACAAACACTGAAGCTTTCTTT
>TRBV20-1|TRBJ2-1|many|-
CSAGTPGLYNEQFF
TGCAGTGCTGGGACTCCGGGGCTTTACAATGAGCAGTTCTTC
>TRBV28|TRBJ1-2|-|TRBD1
CASSPGGTVYGYTF
TGTGCCAGCAGCCCAGGAGGGACAGTATATGGCTACACCTTC
>TRBV7-2|TRBJ2-5|many|TRBD2
CASTADVSGEETQYF
TGTGCCAGCACCGCCGATGTTAGCGGGGAAGAGACCCAGTACTTC
>TRBV6-2/TRBV6-3|TRBJ2-1|few|TRBD2
CASSPTSGRDLYNEQFF
TGTGCCAGCAGCCCCACTAGCGGGAGGGACCTTTACAATGAGCAGTTCTTC
>TRBV5-1|TRBJ1-2|-|-
CASSSGPVGGSYGYTF
TGCGCCAGCAGCTCTGGCCCGGTCGGCGGAAGCTATGGCTACACCTTC
>TRBV5-1|TRBJ1-1|-|-
CASSPRWGPENEAFF
TGCGCCAGCAGCCCAAGGTGGGGTCCCGAAAATGAAGCTTTCTTT
>TRBV20-1|TRBJ2-7|few|-
CSARRPLHGYEQYF
TGCAGTGCTAGAAGACCCCTCCATGGGTACGAGCAGTACTTC
>TRBV27|TRBJ2-5|few|-
CASSLTSGVFETQYF
TGTGCCAGCAGTTTGACTAGTGGGGTATTTGAGACCCAGTACTTC